The T cell receptor beta chain described here comes from a study of blood T cells in healthy people across ages. PCR was performed a second time for about 7 to 11 cycles using a sample-barcoded 5' primer and a J-beta primer mix. Using its own MiXCR run on the 5' RACE reads, TCRdb lists one record per CDR3 protein. The sample lists 650,000 to 900,000 distinct CDR3 sequences, 55% to 65% occurring once. Trimming removed 8 bases at V and 6 bases at J, with 19 bases between. CDR1 and CDR2 (germline): ENHRY, SYGVKD. The CDR3 runs to 14 residues. Notes on the study in general: More naive CD4+ cells and higher diversity were found in long-lived than in aged donors. Because sorting was not performed, PBMCs prevented conclusive naive versus antigen-experienced comparison. The study regarded diversity estimates from one million T cells as underestimates.

This clonotype was seen a few times. What it recognizes is unknown. The chain recombines TRBV10-3 with TRBJ1-2; D uncertain. The sequencing input was blood. The clonotype originates from a man younger than 45 in good health. The CDR3 sequence: CAISQPSGFNGYTF. The CDR3 nucleotides read TGTGCCATCTCCCAACCTTCGGGGTTCAATGGCTACACCTTC.